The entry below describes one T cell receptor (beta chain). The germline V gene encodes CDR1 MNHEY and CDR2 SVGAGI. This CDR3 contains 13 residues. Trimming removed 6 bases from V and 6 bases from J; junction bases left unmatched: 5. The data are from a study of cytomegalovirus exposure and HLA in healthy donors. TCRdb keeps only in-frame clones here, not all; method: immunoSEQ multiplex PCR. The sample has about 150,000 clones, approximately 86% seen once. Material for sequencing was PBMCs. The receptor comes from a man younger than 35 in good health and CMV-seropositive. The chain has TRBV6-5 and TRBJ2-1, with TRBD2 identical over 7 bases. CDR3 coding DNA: TGTGCCAGCAGGTTAACTAGCGTCAATGAGCAGTTCTTC. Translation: CASRLTSVNEQFF.